Sequencing of this TCR beta chain was carried out in a study of identical twins. Findings of the study overall: Models, which agreed with sharing between unrelated individuals, nonetheless underestimated the out-of-frame TCR alpha sharing seen in monozygotic twins.

On this clonotype itself: Its target is not known.

Germline V gene data show CDR1 as MDHEN and CDR2 as SYDVKM. CDR3 length: 15 residues. Trimming pared 9 bases from V and 0 bases from J, leaving 12 bases between. TCRdb re-analysed the 5' RACE reads in MiXCR, keeping a single row per CDR3 protein. The table records around 450,000 distinct CDR3 sequences, 11% to 15% of them present only once. These data were also reused for a study on yellow fever vaccine responses in identical twins.

The chain couples TRBV28 to TRBJ1-6; a possible D gene is TRBD1 (5 bases). The specimen was CD4+ T cells sorted from blood. This TCR derives from a woman aged 18-29 years in good health. DNA of the CDR3: TGTGCCAGTAAGACAGAAAGCTCCTATAATTCACCCCTCCACTTT. Translated, it gives CASKTESSYNSPLHF.